This T cell receptor beta chain was retrieved from a study of vaccination effects on CD4 cells after COVID-19. Overall study findings and caveats: Cross-reaction with common cold coronaviruses was seen in only 1 of 255 vaccine-induced clones from healthy vaccinees.

Culture proceeded for 10 days, and CD4+ T cells were then isolated. On this clone itself: Its antigen remains unidentified.

Trimming at V came to 9 bases and at J to 5 bases, leaving 9 bases not matched to a gene. This CDR3 spans 13 amino acids. Germline CDR1 is SNHLY and CDR2 is FYNNEI. The assay was immunoSEQ multiplex PCR, and TCRdb's table has in-frame clones only and misses some. The data contain 70,000 or so clones, 70% to 80% of them singletons. The specimen comprised CD4+ T cells from PBMCs cultured without peptide, sampled before COVID-19 vaccination. The clonotype comes from a human donor who received a COVID-19 vaccine. The V and J genes are TRBV2 and TRBJ2-5; 7 bases map to TRBD1. The CDR3, as DNA: TGTGCCAGTAGCTTAGACAGGGTGGAGACCCAGTACTTC. It specifies CASSLDRVETQYF.